The 8 T cell receptor beta chains below all came from one sample that was sequenced in a study of control samples from healthy donors and cancer patients. Some clones are missing from TCRdb's copy, which holds only in-frame ones; the method was immunoSEQ multiplex PCR. The table has about 48,000 clones, 93% seen once. Sequencing was done on a sample of PBMCs. These receptors came from a woman aged 45-65 years with head and neck cancer.

The chain joins TRBV9 to TRBJ2-5, with 7 bases fitting TRBD2. This CDR3 comprises 15 residues. The ends lost 0 bases at V and 4 bases at J; junction bases unmatched: 6. Germline V CDR1 and CDR2: SGDLS, YYNGEE. CDR3 region: CASSVAQSGGETQYF. As DNA, the CDR3 is TGTGCCAGCAGCGTAGCTCAGTCGGGGGGAGAGACCCAGTACTTC.

V usage is TRBV6-2 or TRBV6-3 and J usage is TRBJ2-3, with 9 nucleotides matching TRBD1. CDR3 size: 15 residues. J lost 0 bases, V lost 3 bases, and 1 base had no gene match. Looked up from germline, CDR1 is MNHEY and CDR2 is SVGEGT. CDR3 loop: CASSYGQGSTDTQYF. CDR3 sequence (DNA): TGTGCCAGCAGTTATGGACAGGGGAGCACAGATACGCAGTATTTT.

V usage is TRBV25-1 and J usage is TRBJ2-2, with D unresolved. The CDR3 loop spans 17 amino acids. Germline V gene sequence: CDR1 MGHDK, CDR2 SYGVNS. Trimming pared 4 bases from V and 4 bases from J, leaving 19 bases between. This chain's CDR3 is CASSVPNPRNGTGELFF. The CDR3 DNA sequence: TGTGCCAGCAGTGTCCCGAACCCCCGCAACGGCACCGGGGAGCTGTTTTTT.

The J gene is TRBJ2-1, the V gene TRBV5-4; 8 positions agree with TRBD2. CDR3 size: 13 residues. Germline trimming cut 5 bases from V and 8 bases from J; bases unmatched to any gene: 6. The germline V gene encodes CDR1 SGHNT and CDR2 YYREEE (reference sequence). The CDR3 region has the DNA TGTGCCAGCAGTCGCGGGGGGCGGGATGAGCAGTTCTTC. Protein sequence: CASSRGGRDEQFF.

This clone appeared a single time. This sequence joins TRBV9 and TRBJ2-3, with D possibly being TRBD1 or TRBD2 (5 bases each). This CDR3 has 14 residues. Germline lookup yields CDR1 SGDLS and CDR2 YYNGEE. V gave up 2 bases and J gave up 1 base, with 8 bases separating them. The CDR3 DNA sequence: TGTGCCAGCAGCGTGGGGCGGGGCACAGATACGCAGTATTTT. This codes for CASSVGRGTDTQYF.

The V and J genes are TRBV7-8 and TRBJ2-7; TRBD1 is a possible D gene (6 bases). Germline loops: CDR1 SGHVS, CDR2 FQNEAQ. The CDR3 runs to 15 residues. V was clipped by 8 bases and J by 0 bases, with 17 bases between them. This CDR3 reads CASASQQGFSYEQYF. The DNA for the CDR3 is TGTGCCAGCGCTTCTCAACAGGGATTCTCCTACGAGCAGTACTTC.

The chain links TRBV4-3 to TRBJ2-2; maybe TRBD1 (6 bases). CDR1 and CDR2 from the germline V gene are LGHNA and YSLEER. V dropped 2 bases and J dropped 5 bases, with 12 bases sitting between them. CDR3 length: 15 residues. The CDR3 sequence is CASSQRQGKTGELFF. The CDR3 DNA is TGCGCCAGCAGCCAACGGCAGGGGAAAACCGGGGAGCTGTTTTTT.

The gene calls are TRBV7-2 and TRBJ2-7; D might be TRBD1 (6 bases). Trimming cost V 5 bases and J 0 bases, with 26 bases left between them. This CDR3 spans 19 amino acids. The germline V gene has CDR1 SGHTA and CDR2 FQGNSA. The CDR3 DNA reads TGTGCCAGCAGCCCCCCCCACCCCTTGGACAGACCACCCTCCTACGAGCAGTACTTC. The encoded protein is CASSPPHPLDRPPSYEQYF. The complete variable domain, with remaining parts taken from reference TRBV7-2 and TRBJ2-7, reads GAGVSQSPSNKVTEKGKDVELRCDPISGHTALYWYRQSLGQGLEFLIYFQGNSAPDKSGLPSDRFSAERTGGSVSTLTIQRTQQEDSAVYLCASSPPHPLDRPPSYEQYFGPGTRLTVT.